The 12 T cell receptor beta chains listed next were all sequenced from one sample in a study of cytomegalovirus exposure and HLA in healthy donors. 60 Vbeta and 13 Jbeta primers were used in PCR. Assay: immunoSEQ multiplex PCR; the TCRdb copy retains only in-frame clones and omits some. The sample includes around 100,000 clones, around 69% of them seen just once. Sequenced sample: PBMCs. The receptors were gathered from a woman aged 55-70 years in good health and CMV-seropositive.

This clone was detected only once. This chain links TRBV7-9 with TRBJ1-2, with 8 bases aligning to TRBD1. The CDR3 has 13 amino acids. Looked up from germline, CDR1 is SEHNR and CDR2 is FQNEAQ (reference sequence). V dropped 1 base and J dropped 8; count of bases not matched to a gene: 3. CDR3 residues: CASSLGTGQGYTF. CDR3 bases: TGTGCCAGCAGCTTAGGGACAGGGCAAGGCTACACCTTC.

The J gene is TRBJ2-3, the V gene TRBV5-5, with 8 bases matching TRBD2. This CDR3 spans 12 amino acids. The V segment lost 6 bases and the J segment 6 bases; nucleotides outside the gene matches: 3. The germline V gene has CDR1 SGHKS and CDR2 YYEKEE (reference sequence). CDR3 protein: CASMGLGDTQYF. The CDR3 DNA is TGTGCCAGCATGGGACTAGGGGATACGCAGTATTTT.

The chain joins TRBV5-6 to TRBJ2-1, with 11 bases that match TRBD2. Germline CDR1 SGHDT, CDR2 YYEEEE. The V segment lost 1 base and the J segment 13 bases; nucleotides outside the gene matches: 1. The CDR3 is made up of 12 amino acids. DNA for the CDR3: TGTGCCAGCAGCTTGACTAGCGGGAGCCAGTTCTTC. As protein: CASSLTSGSQFF.

The V and J genes are TRBV5-6 and TRBJ2-7, with 10 bases aligning to TRBD1. Germline V lookup: CDR1 SGHDT, CDR2 YYEEEE. The J segment lost 6 bases and the V segment lost 2 bases, leaving 2 bases of the junction unmatched. This CDR3 has 13 amino acids. CDR3: CASSFGQGGEQYF. The CDR3 DNA reads TGTGCCAGCAGCTTCGGACAGGGGGGCGAGCAGTACTTC.

The count of this clone is one. V gene TRBV6-1 combines with J gene TRBJ1-4; possible D gene TRBD1, 5 bases. This CDR3 is built from 14 residues. CDR1 is MNHNS, CDR2 SASEGT, per germline. V was shortened by 7 bases and J by 6 bases, with 15 bases between the two germline ends. The CDR3 DNA sequence: TGTGCCAGCAACGTTGGGTCAGGGTATGAAAAACTGTTTTTT. Its translation is CASNVGSGYEKLFF.

The DNA of the CDR3 is TGTGCCAGCAGTGAACCTTACTCCTACGAGCAGTACTTC. Protein sequence: CASSEPYSYEQYF. The chain uses TRBV6-1 and TRBJ2-5; no clear D gene. The DNA matches TRBJ2-7 better at its end, which makes the J call doubtful. The germline CDR1 and CDR2 sequences are MNHNS and SASEGT. This CDR3 is built from 13 residues.

Details on this clone: Sequence at one end of the junction differs from germline and may be a read error. The gene calls are TRBV7-7 and TRBJ2-2; D call uncertain. CDR1 is SSHAT, CDR2 FNYEAQ, per germline (reference sequence). The CDR3 totals 14 residues. The CDR3 nucleotides read TGTGCTAGCAGCCAAGACACCAACACCGGGGAGCTGTTTTTT. Residues: CASSQDTNTGELFF.

The genes are TRBV2 and TRBJ2-5; D unresolved. The CDR3 is 13 amino acids. Looked up from germline, CDR1 is SNHLY and CDR2 is FYNNEI. Trimming removed 6 bases at V and 1 base at J, with 9 bases between. The CDR3 DNA sequence: TGTGCCAGCAGGGTAGCCGTCCAAGAGACCCAGTACTTC. This sequence encodes CASRVAVQETQYF.

The chain carries TRBV10-1 and TRBJ2-1; D not certain. Trimming left V 0 bases short and J 12 bases short, with 12 bases between. This CDR3 is 13 amino acids long. Germline CDR1 reads WNHNN; CDR2 reads SYGVQD (reference sequence). Here the CDR3 reads CASSESEFDTQFF. The CDR3 nucleotides read TGCGCCAGCAGTGAGTCCGAATTCGACACGCAGTTCTTC.

V is TRBV7-2 and J is TRBJ2-7; 11 bases match TRBD2. Trimming at V came to 5 bases and at J to 6 bases, leaving 6 bases not matched to a gene. The CDR3 extends over 14 amino acids. Germline CDR1 SGHTA, CDR2 FQGNSA. The DNA of the CDR3 is TGTGCCAGCAGCCTTAGCGGGAGGGCCCCCGAGCAGTACTTC. Translation gives CASSLSGRAPEQYF.

The chain carries TRBV12-5 and TRBJ2-6, with D possibly TRBD2 on 5 matching bases. V was shortened by 7 bases and J by 4 bases, with 23 bases between the two germline ends. Looked up from germline, CDR1 is LGHNT and CDR2 is FRNRAP. This CDR3 spans 18 amino acids. CDR3 DNA: TGTGCTAGTGCCTCAACAAGGAAGGGAGTTCTGGGGGCCAACGTCCTGACTTTC. The encoded protein is CASASTRKGVLGANVLTF. The entire variable domain, with the rest obtained from reference TRBV12-5 and TRBJ2-6, is as follows: DARVTQTPRHKVTEMGQEVTMRCQPILGHNTVFWYRQTMMQGLELLAYFRNRAPLDDSGMPKDRFSAEMPDATLATLKIQPSEPRDSAVYFCASASTRKGVLGANVLTFGAGSRLTVL.

This chain joins TRBV6-5 and TRBJ1-5; D is possibly TRBD1 (6 bases). The CDR3 has 14 amino acids. Between the trimmed V and J ends, which lost 5 bases and 8 bases, there was a span of 16 bases. Germline lookup yields CDR1 MNHEY and CDR2 SVGAGI. This CDR3 reads CASSDKQGRKPQHF. The CDR3, as DNA: TGTGCCAGCAGTGACAAACAGGGTCGAAAGCCCCAGCATTTT.